This paragraph covers one T cell receptor beta chain sequence. The data are from a study of blood T cell repertoires in COVID-19. As handled by the study authors: By means of reference gene primer amplification, nucleated cell counts were estimated. Some clones are missing from TCRdb's copy, which holds only in-frame ones; the method was immunoSEQ multiplex PCR. V and J calls and clone size are as listed in that table; D and trimming were resolved from the DNA. This sample has approximately 280,000 clones, with approximately 90% found just once. CDR3 length: 14 amino acids. Per germline, CDR1 WNHNN and CDR2 SYGVQD (reference sequence). Trimming pared 5 bases from V and 2 bases from J, leaving 12 bases between.

The sequenced sample was peripheral blood. The rearrangement links TRBV10-1 to TRBJ1-1; perhaps TRBD1 as D (6 bases). This TCR was sampled from a man in his forties or fifties with acute or convalescent COVID-19. The CDR3, as DNA: TGCGCCAGCAGTCGGGACACTTTAAACACTGAAGCTTTCTTT. Its translation: CASSRDTLNTEAFF.